This T cell receptor beta chain was recorded in a study of cytomegalovirus exposure and HLA in healthy donors. Study-wide context: One earlier analysis, a look at 150 million to 200 million T cells, found around 110 million unique TCR beta sequences. Findings of the study overall: Segments of the TCR beta V type were, in most cases, productive about 87% or about 30% of the time in an earlier analysis. Usually a TCR sequence was rare, but some public TCRs were found in many donors. Some segments of the V type, notably TRBV6-2 and TRBV6-3, were excluded as indistinguishable.

The germline V gene encodes CDR1 SGHTA and CDR2 FQGTGA. The CDR3 runs to 13 residues. Trimming took 2 bases from V and 6 from J, leaving 11 bases between them. PCR amplification relied on 60 Vbeta primers (plus 13 Jbeta primers). TCRdb's table, derived via immunoSEQ multiplex PCR, lists solely in-frame clones and lacks some. Seen here are 100,000 to 150,000 clones, 65% to 90% observed once, and the top ten hold roughly 1.2%. This clone was counted a single time. Its matching antigen is unknown. This chain joins TRBV7-3 and TRBJ2-7; tentative D call: TRBD1 (6 bases). This TCR came from a girl aged 2 to 10 in good health and CMV-seronegative. Specimen: PBMCs. The CDR3 DNA reads as TGTGCCAGCAGCTTAGTAGTAGGGGGCGAGCAGTACTTC. It translates to CASSLVVGGEQYF.